This is a list of T cell receptor beta chains from one sample in a study of technical replicates of blood from a few donors. Repertoires were generated with immunoSEQ multiplex PCR, while TCRdb's copy carries only in-frame clones and drops some. Of some 70,000 clones in the sample, roughly 92% were seen once. The source material was T cells isolated from PBMCs. The source of these receptors is a human donor in good health. Each CDR3 is given with its conserved first and last residue. The D gene is left open where the match is weak. Clone size is not always given. Where it is, it says once, few, many or a class for expanded clones.

V	size	D	J	CDR3	DNA
TRBV5-1	-	TRBD1	TRBJ2-7	CASSPGQGWDEQYF	TGCGCCAGCAGCCCGGGACAGGGCTGGGACGAGCAGTACTTC
TRBV19	-	TRBD2	TRBJ2-1	CASSEGTSGTYFNEQFF	TGTGCCAGTAGTGAGGGGACTAGCGGGACATATTTCAATGAGCAGTTCTTC
TRBV28	-	TRBD2	TRBJ2-5	CASSFLAGGPRETQYF	TGTGCCAGCAGTTTTCTAGCGGGAGGGCCTAGGGAGACCCAGTACTTC
TRBV21-1	-	-	TRBJ2-7	CASRETGGDYEQYF	TGTGCCAGCAGGGAGACAGGGGGCGACTACGAGCAGTACTTC
TRBV19	-	-	TRBJ1-3	CASSIFSEGNTIYF	TGTGCCAGTAGTATCTTCTCGGAGGGAAACACCATATATTTT
TRBV7-2	few	-	TRBJ1-1	CASSFLLWTEAFF	TGTGCCAGCAGCTTCCTACTTTGGACTGAAGCTTTCTTT
TRBV7-3	-	TRBD2	TRBJ2-1	CASSLTGGNNEQFF	TGTGCCAGCAGCTTAACGGGAGGGAACAATGAGCAGTTCTTC
TRBV14	once	-	TRBJ1-2	CASSQFLVPSGYGYTF	TGTGCCAGCAGCCAATTCTTGGTCCCGAGTGGCTATGGCTACACCTTC
TRBV5-6	-	-	TRBJ1-1	CASSLPLQATEAFF	TGTGCCAGCAGCTTGCCGTTACAGGCCACTGAAGCTTTCTTT
TRBV9	-	-	TRBJ2-1	CASSVVGSSYNEQFF	TGTGCCAGCAGCGTAGTAGGGAGCTCCTACAATGAGCAGTTCTTC
TRBV4-1	few	-	TRBJ1-1	CASSRTRGNTEAFF	TGCGCCAGCAGCCGTACAAGGGGGAACACTGAAGCTTTCTTT
TRBV29-1	-	-	TRBJ2-1	CSVGEGPSEQFF	TGCAGCGTTGGAGAGGGGCCCAGTGAGCAGTTCTTC
TRBV11-2	once	-	TRBJ1-4	CASSLAGSEKLFF	TGTGCCAGCAGCTTAGCAGGGTCTGAAAAACTGTTTTTT
TRBV2	-	TRBD1	TRBJ2-7	CASLQGVSYEQYF	TGTGCCAGCCTACAGGGGGTCTCCTACGAGCAGTACTTC
TRBV27	-	TRBD1	TRBJ1-2	CASSLGTGGGYTF	TGTGCCAGCAGTTTAGGGACAGGGGGTGGCTACACCTTC
TRBV5-1	-	TRBD1	TRBJ2-7	CASGLPGQGVYEQYF	TGCGCCAGCGGATTACCGGGACAGGGGGTATACGAGCAGTACTTC
TRBV4-1	-	TRBD2	TRBJ2-7	CASSRGLAESYEQYF	TGCGCCAGCAGCCGTGGACTAGCCGAGTCCTACGAGCAGTACTTC
TRBV28	-	TRBD1	TRBJ1-2	CASSQGTVLANYGYTF	TGTGCCAGCAGTCAAGGGACAGTCTTAGCTAACTATGGCTACACCTTC
TRBV19	-	-	TRBJ2-7	CASSIGPGEAYEQYF	TGTGCCAGTAGTATAGGCCCTGGAGAAGCCTACGAGCAGTACTTC
TRBV30	-	TRBD2	TRBJ2-7	CAWSISGSLEQYF	TGTGCCTGGAGTATAAGCGGGAGTCTCGAGCAGTACTTC
TRBV5-1	-	TRBD1	TRBJ2-3	CASSQDRRGTDTQYF	TGCGCCAGCAGTCAGGACAGGCGGGGCACAGATACGCAGTATTTT
TRBV19	-	TRBD1	TRBJ1-2	CASSPLRTGVYGYTF	TGTGCCAGTAGTCCTTTAAGGACAGGGGTCTATGGCTACACCTTC
TRBV29-1	-	-	TRBJ2-3	CSADFGDSTDTQYF	TGCAGCGCCGACTTTGGGGACTCCACAGATACGCAGTATTTT
TRBV5-6	-	-	TRBJ2-5	CASSSGHSQETQYF	TGTGCCAGCAGCTCTGGACACAGCCAAGAGACCCAGTACTTC